The 23 T cell receptor beta chains in this list originate from one sample, sequenced in a study of tumor-infiltrating lymphocytes in primary liver carcinoma. Unsorted bulk tissue of about 18-32 mg yielded co-extracted RNA and DNA. The authors made TCR beta cDNA from 500 ng total RNA with a constant-region primer. Modified slightly, ARM-PCR produced TCR beta libraries over three nested multiplex PCR rounds. Primers for the first two PCR rounds were TRBV1-TRBV30 forward primers and a C-beta reverse primer (roughly 10 cycles per round). TCRdb re-analysed the multiplex PCR reads in MiXCR, keeping a single row per CDR3 protein. Seen here are some 110,000 distinct CDR3 sequences, 64% observed once, and the top ten hold roughly 8%. Sequenced input: liver tumor tissue from sampling region 3. Subset described: tumor region T3, left-lateral pole. The source is a woman aged 55 to 70 with primary liver carcinoma and hepatitis B virus infection.

This clonotype has a count of ten or more. V usage is TRBV6-6 and J usage is TRBJ2-7; perhaps TRBD1 as D (5 bases). With 2 bases removed from V and 1 base from J, the gap between germline ends came to 6 bases. The CDR3 is 13 amino acids. The germline V gene encodes CDR1 MNHNY and CDR2 SVGAGI (reference sequence). The CDR3 nucleotides are TGTGCCAGCAGTTACGGACATTCCTACGAGCAGTACTTC. It yields the protein CASSYGHSYEQYF.

The V call is TRBV7-3, the J call TRBJ2-7; 7 nucleotides line up with TRBD2. The germline CDR1 and CDR2 sequences are SGHTA and FQGTGA. Unmatched junction bases numbered 3, after V lost 5 bases and J lost 2 bases. The CDR3 contains 13 residues. This CDR3 reads CASSAGLPYEQYF. The CDR3 DNA reads TGTGCCAGCAGCGCGGGACTACCCTACGAGCAGTACTTC.

About this clonotype: A read error may produce the germline difference seen at one junction end. The chain recombines TRBV6-5 with TRBJ2-6, with unresolved D. Germline V CDR1 and CDR2: MNHEY, SVGAGI. This CDR3 is 15 amino acids long. For the CDR3, the DNA is TGTGCCAGCAGTTTAGACGGGCCTGGGGTCAACGTCCTGACTTTC. Translating it yields CASSLDGPGVNVLTF.

This clonotype showed up many times. V usage is TRBV6-6 and J usage is TRBJ2-1; no reliable D call. Germline CDR1 MNHNY, CDR2 SVGAGI (reference sequence). This CDR3 comprises 14 residues. Trimming removed 0 bases at V and 2 bases at J, with 5 bases between. CDR3 residues: CASSYSPTYNEQFF. The DNA for the CDR3 is TGTGCCAGCAGTTACTCACCGACCTACAATGAGCAGTTCTTC.

The V call is TRBV11-2, the J call TRBJ2-3, with 7 bases lining up with TRBD2. Germline V gene lookup returns CDR1 SGHAT and CDR2 FQNNGV. With V trimmed by 6 bases and J by 4 bases, 16 bases remained unmatched. The CDR3 consists of 17 residues. The CDR3 protein is CASRPTGLTYTSDTQYF. The CDR3 region has the DNA TGTGCCAGCAGGCCCACGGGACTAACGTACACGTCAGATACGCAGTATTTT.

Concerning this clonotype itself: This may be a read error: a much more frequent sequence differs by one nucleotide. V gene TRBV6-6 combines with J gene TRBJ1-1; TRBD1 agrees at 7 bases. From germline, CDR1 is MNHNY and CDR2 SVGAGI (reference sequence). The CDR3 has 14 amino acids. The CDR3 DNA is TGTGTCAGCACCAGGGGACAGACGAACACTGAAGCTTTCTTT. It translates to CVSTRGQTNTEAFF.

As regards this clonotype: A much larger clonotype is one base distant, so this may be a read error. The chain carries TRBV12-3 or TRBV12-4 and TRBJ1-1; TRBD1 might be the D (5 bases). The CDR3 totals 14 residues. V lost 3 bases, J lost 4 bases, and 12 bases lay in between. The CDR3: CASSLGVLTTEAFF. The CDR3 bases are TGTGCCAGCAGTTTGGGGGTACTGACCACTGAAGCTTTCTTT.

About this clonotype itself: A junction boundary mismatches the germline segment, possibly from a read error. The chain is built from TRBV6-6 and TRBJ1-4; TRBD1 matches at 7 bases. Germline V CDR1 and CDR2: MNHNY, SVGAGI (reference sequence). The CDR3 is 17 residues long. This CDR3 reads CASISSGGGATNEKPFF. CDR3 nucleotide sequence: TGTGCCAGCATTTCTTCAGGGGGGGGTGCAACTAATGAAAAACCGTTTTTT.

This clonotype was picked up many times. The chain combines TRBV6-1 with TRBJ2-1, with 11 bases that match TRBD2. V lost 7 bases and J lost 4; bases outside the gene matches: 6. The germline gives CDR1 MNHNS, CDR2 SASEGT. This CDR3 contains 15 residues. The CDR3 here is CASTLGTSGYNEQFF. The CDR3 DNA is TGTGCCAGCACCCTCGGGACTAGCGGTTACAATGAGCAGTTCTTC.

Comments on this clonotype: A much larger clonotype is one base distant, so this may be a read error. The genes are TRBV5-1 and TRBJ2-1, with TRBD1 identical over 8 bases. Germline V CDR1 and CDR2: SGHRS, YFSETQ. This CDR3 region has 16 residues. CDR3 sequence (DNA): TGCGCCAGCAGCCGACGGACAGGGCGGTTGTACAATGTGCAGTTCTTC. Translation gives CASSRRTGRLYNVQFF.

The genes are TRBV29-1 and TRBJ2-3; D gene uncertain. V dropped 3 bases and J dropped 7 bases, with 17 bases sitting between them. Germline V gives CDR1 SQVTM, CDR2 ANQGSEA. This CDR3 is built from 14 residues. CDR3 DNA: TGCAGCGTTGAGCCCCTATCCGTAGCATATACGCAGTATTTT. It codes for CSVEPLSVAYTQYF.

The chain joins TRBV18 to TRBJ1-5, with no clear D. The CDR3 consists of 13 residues. V dropped 0 bases and J dropped 9 bases, with 9 bases sitting between them. Germline CDR1 and CDR2: KGHSH and LQKENI. Here the CDR3 DNA reads TGTGCCAGCTCACCACCGACCGGAGGGCCCCAGCATTTT. This encodes CASSPPTGGPQHF.

Turning to this clonotype: Likely a read error: the CDR3 ends without its conserved phenylalanine or tryptophan. This chain connects TRBV6-6 to TRBJ2-7, with 7 bases fitting TRBD1. Germline-derived CDR1 and CDR2 are MNHNY and SVGAGI (reference sequence). The CDR3 extends over 14 amino acids. The CDR3 loop is CASSYLTGQGEQYI. For the CDR3, the DNA is TGTGCCAGCAGCTACTTGACAGGGCAGGGCGAGCAGTACATC.

This clonotype has at least ten counts. The V and J genes are TRBV29-1 and TRBJ2-7, with 9 positions matching TRBD1. Trimming removed 5 bases from V and 2 bases from J; junction bases left unmatched: 4. This CDR3 is 13 amino acids long. From germline, CDR1 is SQVTM and CDR2 ANQGSEA. In DNA form, the CDR3 reads TGCAGCGTTTCGGACAGGGGTGCCTACGAGCAGTACTTC. This gives the protein CSVSDRGAYEQYF.

The table lists this clonotype with a count of one. The chain links TRBV12-3 or TRBV12-4 to TRBJ1-1; 8 bases line up with TRBD1. Germline trimming cut 5 bases from V and 11 bases from J; bases unmatched to any gene: 7. The CDR3 length is 12 residues. CDR3 amino acids: CASSTRTGNAFF. The CDR3 bases are TGTGCCAGCAGTACACGGACAGGGAACGCTTTCTTT.

Comments on this clonotype: A junction boundary mismatches the germline segment, possibly from a read error. The chain combines TRBV20-1 with TRBJ2-1; 7 bases match TRBD2. The CDR3 runs to 14 residues. The germline CDR1 and CDR2 sequences are DFQATT and SNEGSKA (reference sequence). The chain's CDR3 is CSTSNLAAHNEQFF. Here the CDR3 DNA reads TGCAGTACTAGTAACCTAGCGGCCCACAATGAGCAGTTCTTC.

Worth noting for this clonotype: This may stem from a read error, because a much larger clone lies one nucleotide away. This chain uses TRBV5-4 with TRBJ2-7; D might be TRBD2 (7 bases). Trimming pared 0 bases from V and 5 bases from J, leaving 12 bases between. Germline CDR1 SGHNT, CDR2 YYREEE (reference sequence). The CDR3 length is 14 residues. CDR3 region: CASSLGGGAHEQYF. CDR3 DNA: TGTGCCAGCAGCTTGGGTGGGGGGGCCCACGAGCAGTACTTC.

Concerning this clonotype: One end of the junction varies from germline; a read error may be responsible. The V and J genes are TRBV7-9 and TRBJ2-1; TRBD2 might be the D (6 bases). CDR3 length: 14 amino acids. The V gene's germline CDR1 is SEHNR and CDR2 FQNEAQ (reference sequence). CDR3 coding DNA: TGTGCCAGCAGCCCAGAGGCGACTAGTCATGAGCACTTCTTC. Translation: CASSPEATSHEHFF.

This clonotype was counted ten times or more. The chain recombines TRBV7-9 with TRBJ2-2, with D perhaps matching TRBD2 (5 bases). V was cut by 5 bases and J by 0 bases, with 16 bases left in between. The length of the CDR3 is 17 residues. Germline loops: CDR1 SEHNR, CDR2 FQNEAQ (reference sequence). The CDR3 sequence is CASSPPPGRANTGELFF. CDR3 nucleotide sequence: TGTGCCAGCAGCCCCCCGCCGGGGAGAGCGAACACCGGGGAGCTGTTTTTT.

This clonotype turned up a few times. Just one base apart from a much larger clone, this may be a read error. The chain uses TRBV5-6 and TRBJ2-2; D call uncertain. In germline, CDR1 is SGHDT, CDR2 YYEEEE. Deletions cut 4 bases from V and 2 bases from J, with 15 bases between. The CDR3 has 16 amino acids. CDR3 nucleotides: TGTGCCAGCAGCCTTTCTTCGGGCGCTAACACCGGGGAGCTGTTTTTT. This translates into CASSLSSGANTGELFF.

On this clonotype: A much bigger clone sits one base away, suggesting this may be a read error. This rearrangement joins TRBV4-1 to TRBJ1-2; D possibly corresponds to TRBD1 (6 bases). Germline V gene sequence: CDR1 MGHRA, CDR2 YSYEKL. This CDR3 is 15 amino acids long. For the CDR3, the DNA is TGCGCCAGCAGCCAAGCCCCCCAGGGGTCCTACGGCTACATCTTC. Protein product: CASSQAPQGSYGYIF.

V and J are TRBV28 and TRBJ2-5, with TRBD1 identical over 8 bases. CDR1 is MDHEN and CDR2 is SYDVKM in the germline V gene. Trimming at V came to 5 bases and at J to 5 bases, leaving 10 bases not matched to a gene. This CDR3 has 15 amino acids. The CDR3 DNA follows: TGTGCCAGCAGTCAGAGGGCAGGGGGCGCGGAGACCCAGTACTTC. It encodes CASSQRAGGAETQYF.

The chain has TRBV4-1 and TRBJ2-7; no clear D gene. Germline values: CDR1 MGHRA, CDR2 YSYEKL. With 0 bases removed from V and 3 bases from J, the gap between germline ends came to 15 bases. The CDR3 runs to 16 residues. Here the CDR3 DNA reads TGCGCCAGCAGCCAAGACGCGTACGGAGACATCTACGAGCAGTACTTC. Translating gives CASSQDAYGDIYEQYF.